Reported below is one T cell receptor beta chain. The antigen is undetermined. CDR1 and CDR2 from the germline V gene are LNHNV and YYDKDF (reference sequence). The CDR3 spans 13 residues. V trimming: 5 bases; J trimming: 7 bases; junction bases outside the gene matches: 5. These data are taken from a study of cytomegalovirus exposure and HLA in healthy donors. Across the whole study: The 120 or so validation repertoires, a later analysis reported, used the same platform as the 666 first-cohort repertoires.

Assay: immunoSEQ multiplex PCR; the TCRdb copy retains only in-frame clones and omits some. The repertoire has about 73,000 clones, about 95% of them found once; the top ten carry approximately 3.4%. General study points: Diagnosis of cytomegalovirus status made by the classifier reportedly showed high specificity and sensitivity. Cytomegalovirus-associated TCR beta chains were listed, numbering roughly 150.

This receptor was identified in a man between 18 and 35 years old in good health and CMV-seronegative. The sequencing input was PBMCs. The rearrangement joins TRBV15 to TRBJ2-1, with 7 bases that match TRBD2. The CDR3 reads CATSLGGINEQFF. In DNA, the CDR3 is TGTGCCACCAGCTTGGGGGGGATTAATGAGCAGTTCTTC.